This TCR beta chain was captured in a study of blood T cell repertoires in COVID-19. The table lists this clone with a few counts. TCRdb's table, derived via immunoSEQ multiplex PCR, lists solely in-frame clones and lacks some. The sample has 200,000 to 300,000 clones, approximately 83% seen once; the top ten hold about 3.5%. The participants were between about 18 and 90 years old and came from some 25 US areas. The CDR3 has 13 amino acids. The germline V gene encodes CDR1 MNHEY and CDR2 SVGAGI. V gave up 6 bases and J gave up 4 bases, with 12 bases separating them. Sequencing was done on a sample of PBMCs or T cells enriched from blood (not recorded which). This TCR was recovered from a woman in her forties with acute COVID-19. The chain has TRBV6-5 and TRBJ1-1; D unresolved. The CDR3 DNA reads TGTGCCAGCAGCCGGGTTGGGTCCACTGAAGCTTTCTTT. Its translation: CASSRVGSTEAFF.